This T cell receptor beta chain emerged from a study of T-cell reconstitution after alpha-beta-depleted transplantation in children. It was with unique molecular identifiers that the TCRbeta library was prepared. Via MiXCR, TCRdb re-called the PCR reads, giving one row per CDR3 protein. The sample consists of hundreds of thousands of distinct CDR3 sequences, around 9.1% of them appearing once. This clonotype was seen ten or more times. What it recognizes is unknown. Overall study results and limits: Several hundred graft clones that had expanded were reportedly the source of alpha-beta T cells about two months after transplant. T-cell counts and diversity were attributed mostly to newly produced T cells one year after transplant. In some patients, recipient T cells and intrathymic progenitors surviving conditioning explained high day-60 diversity.

This receptor was taken from a boy in the first two years of life with acute myeloid leukemia, due to receive a stem cell transplant. Specimen: PBMCs, collected before TCRalphabeta/CD19-depleted stem cell transplant.

CDR3 bases: TGTGCCAGCAGCGTCCAGGGAGATACGCAGTATTTT. Translation gives CASSVQGDTQYF. The chain combines TRBV9 with TRBJ2-3; maybe TRBD1 (5 bases). Trimming shortened V by 2 bases and J by 5 bases, and 6 bases separated the two germline ends. The CDR3 consists of 12 residues. CDR1 and CDR2 (germline): SGDLS, YYNGEE.